Listed below are T cell receptor beta chains from one sample, sequenced in a study of blood T cell repertoires in COVID-19. Libraries were prepared by immunoSEQ multiplex PCR; TCRdb keeps only in-frame clonotypes and omits some of them. The sample shows over 100,000 clones, around 81% of them seen only once. Sequencing was performed on peripheral blood. All receptors come from a human donor in a cohort sampled during active or convalescent COVID-19. The CDR3 runs from the conserved cysteine through the conserved F or W. D genes are given only for firm matches. Size values are once, few and many counts, or a class for expanded clones, and some rows have none.

V: TRBV27
D: TRBD1
J: TRBJ1-5
size: -
DNA: TGTGCCAGCAGTCCGCAGGGGGGCCTGATCAATCAGCCCCAGCATTTT
CDR3: CASSPQGGLINQPQHF

V: TRBV5-1
D: -
J: TRBJ2-7
size: -
DNA: TGCGCCAGCAGCTTGGGGACAGTCTCCTACGAGCAGTACTTC
CDR3: CASSLGTVSYEQYF

V: TRBV6-6
D: TRBD1
J: TRBJ2-6
size: -
DNA: TGTGCCAGCAGTCACCTCGACAGGGGCCTCTCTGGGGCCAACGTCCTGACTTTC
CDR3: CASSHLDRGLSGANVLTF

V: TRBV11-2
D: -
J: TRBJ2-1
size: -
DNA: TGTGCCAGCAGCCCCGGACTGGATGGATACAATGAGCAGTTCTTC
CDR3: CASSPGLDGYNEQFF

V: TRBV28
D: -
J: TRBJ1-1
size: -
DNA: TGTGCCAGCTTGCGCGGGATTTACACTGAAGCTTTCTTT
CDR3: CASLRGIYTEAFF

V: TRBV5-6
D: -
J: TRBJ2-5
size: -
DNA: TGTGCCAGCAGCTTGGCTCCCTATACCAAGCCGTACCAAGAGACCCAGTACTTC
CDR3: CASSLAPYTKPYQETQYF

V: TRBV12-3/TRBV12-4
D: -
J: TRBJ1-1
size: -
DNA: TGTGCCAGCAGTTTAGGAGCTTCCACTGAAGCTTTCTTT
CDR3: CASSLGASTEAFF

V: TRBV6-5
D: TRBD2
J: TRBJ2-1
size: -
DNA: TGTGCCAGCAGTTACTCTAGCGGGAGAGGGGCCGGGCAGTTCTTC
CDR3: CASSYSSGRGAGQFF

V: TRBV15
D: TRBD1
J: TRBJ2-2
size: -
DNA: TGTGCCACCCACCGGGACAGGGCCGCGAACACCGGGGAGCTGTTTTTT
CDR3: CATHRDRAANTGELFF

V: TRBV19
D: TRBD1
J: TRBJ1-1
size: once
DNA: TGTGCCAGTAGTAGGACAGGGGGTGGGACTGAAGCTTTCTTT
CDR3: CASSRTGGGTEAFF

V: TRBV24-1
D: TRBD1
J: TRBJ2-5
size: -
DNA: TGTGCCACCAGTGACTACAGGACAGGGGGGGAGACCCAGTACTTC
CDR3: CATSDYRTGGETQYF

V: TRBV18
D: TRBD2
J: TRBJ2-5
size: -
DNA: TGTGCCAGCTCACCTCGGACCGGGGGGCAAGAGACCCAGTACTTC
CDR3: CASSPRTGGQETQYF

V: TRBV18
D: TRBD2
J: TRBJ2-7
size: few
DNA: TGTGCCAGCTCAAGCTACGGCGGGGGTGGGAGCGAGCAGTACTTC
CDR3: CASSSYGGGGSEQYF

V: TRBV28
D: TRBD1
J: TRBJ1-1
size: -
DNA: TGTGCCAGCAGTTCCTTCTATCTGGACAGGGTTGTCACTGAAGCTTTCTTT
CDR3: CASSSFYLDRVVTEAFF

V: TRBV6-5
D: TRBD1
J: TRBJ1-4
size: -
DNA: TGTGCCAGCAGTAGACAGGGCCCAAATGAAAAACTGTTTTTT
CDR3: CASSRQGPNEKLFF

V: TRBV5-1
D: TRBD2
J: TRBJ2-1
size: -
DNA: TGCGCCAGCAGCCTGGAGGTAGCGGGACTTCCGAACAATGAGCAGTTCTTC
CDR3: CASSLEVAGLPNNEQFF

V: TRBV11-3
D: TRBD2
J: TRBJ2-1
size: -
DNA: TGTGCCAGCAGCCCCCGAGCGGGAGGCAGCTCCTACAATGAGCAGTTCTTC
CDR3: CASSPRAGGSSYNEQFF

V: TRBV29-1
D: -
J: TRBJ2-7
size: -
DNA: TGCAGCGCGGGACACACCGAGCAGTACTTC
CDR3: CSAGHTEQYF

V: TRBV9
D: -
J: TRBJ1-5
size: -
DNA: TGTGCCAGCAGCGTAGCCCCAGTGAATCAGCCCCAGCATTTT
CDR3: CASSVAPVNQPQHF

V: TRBV18
D: -
J: TRBJ2-2
size: -
DNA: TGTGCCAGCTCACGTCGACAGGCAAATACCGGGGAGCTGTTTTTT
CDR3: CASSRRQANTGELFF

V: TRBV5-6
D: TRBD2
J: TRBJ2-7
size: -
DNA: TGTGCCAGCAGCAGGCCGGGAGGAGGGGTTTTCGAGCAGTACTTC
CDR3: CASSRPGGGVFEQYF

V: TRBV9
D: -
J: TRBJ1-4
size: -
DNA: TGTGCCAGCAGCATGACAGGAAGTTATGAAAAACTGTTTTTT
CDR3: CASSMTGSYEKLFF

V: TRBV5-1
D: TRBD1
J: TRBJ1-2
size: few
DNA: TGCGCCAGCAGCATGGGACAGGTACCCCTCTATGGCTACACCTTC
CDR3: CASSMGQVPLYGYTF

V: TRBV7-2
D: -
J: TRBJ2-7
size: -
DNA: TGTGCCAGCAGCAACTACGGAGGACTCTACGAGCAGTACTTC
CDR3: CASSNYGGLYEQYF

V: TRBV5-1
D: TRBD2
J: TRBJ2-7
size: -
DNA: TGCGCCAGCAGCAAGGAGACTAGCGGGAGGGCCTTCTACGAGCAGTACTTC
CDR3: CASSKETSGRAFYEQYF

V: TRBV7-9
D: -
J: TRBJ2-7
size: -
DNA: TGTGCCAGCAGCATTAGTCGCTACGAGGGATCCTACGAGCAGTACTTC
CDR3: CASSISRYEGSYEQYF

V: TRBV6-4
D: -
J: TRBJ1-1
size: -
DNA: TGTGCCAGCAGTAAAACAGGGAGAGGCACTGAAGCTTTCTTT
CDR3: CASSKTGRGTEAFF

V: TRBV10-3
D: TRBD2
J: TRBJ2-3
size: -
DNA: TGTGCCATCAGTGATTCGGGACTAGCGGGCACAGATACGCAGTATTTT
CDR3: CAISDSGLAGTDTQYF

V: TRBV10-3
D: TRBD1
J: TRBJ1-6
size: -
DNA: TGTGCCATCAGTGGTTCTTTCAGGGGGAGCTCCTATAATTCACCCCTCCACTTT
CDR3: CAISGSFRGSSYNSPLHF

V: TRBV20-1
D: -
J: TRBJ2-1
size: few
DNA: TGCAGTGCTAGAGTTTATAATGAGCAGTTCTTC
CDR3: CSARVYNEQFF

V: TRBV7-9
D: TRBD1
J: TRBJ2-2
size: few
DNA: TGTGCCAGCAGCTTCAGGGGGTTGGGCACCGGGGAGCTGTTTTTT
CDR3: CASSFRGLGTGELFF

V: TRBV6-6
D: -
J: TRBJ1-1
size: -
DNA: TGTGCCAGCAGTTACTATGGAGAGAACACTGAAGCTTTCTTT
CDR3: CASSYYGENTEAFF

V: TRBV5-4
D: TRBD2
J: TRBJ2-7
size: -
DNA: TGTGCCAGCAGCTTGAAAAAGCGGGGGGCCTACGAGCAGTACTTC
CDR3: CASSLKKRGAYEQYF

V: TRBV28
D: -
J: TRBJ1-2
size: -
DNA: TGTGCCAGCCTAAGGGGGGGATCCAACGGCTACACCTTC
CDR3: CASLRGGSNGYTF

V: TRBV6-2/TRBV6-3
D: -
J: TRBJ1-5
size: -
DNA: TGTGCCAGCAGTTACGGGCAACGGCAGCCCCAGCATTTT
CDR3: CASSYGQRQPQHF